The rows below give T cell receptor beta chains drawn from one sample of a study of blood T cell repertoires in COVID-19. TCRdb's copy holds only in-frame clones and misses some; the assay was immunoSEQ multiplex PCR. This sample yields fewer than 150,000 clones, of which about 90% are seen a single time; 3.5% to 4% belongs to the top ten. Material: peripheral blood. The receptors were sampled from a woman aged 55 to 70 with COVID-19, enrolled during active disease. Both conserved end residues are part of each CDR3. Each record gives: V gene, J gene, CDR3 protein.

v_gene: TRBV9; j_gene: TRBJ1-5; CDR3aa: CASSVTGDSNQPQHF
v_gene: TRBV4-1; j_gene: TRBJ2-2; CDR3aa: CASSQDFASLNTGELFF
v_gene: TRBV6-4; j_gene: TRBJ2-3; CDR3aa: CASRASGTDTQYF
v_gene: TRBV7-3; j_gene: TRBJ2-3; CDR3aa: CASSLNGGNTDTQYF
v_gene: TRBV10-3; j_gene: TRBJ2-7; CDR3aa: CAISEPGRDYEQYF
v_gene: TRBV10-3; j_gene: TRBJ2-7; CDR3aa: CAIRGTENPYEQYF
v_gene: TRBV11-1; j_gene: TRBJ2-5; CDR3aa: CASSLAGETQYF
v_gene: TRBV18; j_gene: TRBJ1-2; CDR3aa: CASSPSDGYTF
v_gene: TRBV27; j_gene: TRBJ1-5; CDR3aa: CASSPHRDGQPQHF
v_gene: TRBV5-4; j_gene: TRBJ2-4; CDR3aa: CASSPSRGSKNIQYF
v_gene: TRBV25-1; j_gene: TRBJ2-3; CDR3aa: CASSGPTGDSTDTQYF
v_gene: TRBV11-2; j_gene: TRBJ2-5; CDR3aa: CASSLGTSGGWTQYF
v_gene: TRBV10-3; j_gene: TRBJ1-3; CDR3aa: CGTEAGNTIYF
v_gene: TRBV2; j_gene: TRBJ2-7; CDR3aa: CASSAQGAGYEQYF
v_gene: TRBV5-1; j_gene: TRBJ2-6; CDR3aa: CASSLFQLTGTGYSGANVLTF
v_gene: TRBV3-1/TRBV3-2; j_gene: TRBJ1-6; CDR3aa: CASSQWHSPLHF
v_gene: TRBV6-2/TRBV6-3; j_gene: TRBJ2-1; CDR3aa: CASSYRDSYNEQFF
v_gene: TRBV27; j_gene: TRBJ2-1; CDR3aa: CASRSLGGPRGHEQFF
v_gene: TRBV5-1; j_gene: TRBJ1-2; CDR3aa: CASSWGQGAGYTF
v_gene: TRBV7-9; j_gene: TRBJ1-1; CDR3aa: CASSLPGAMNTEAFF
v_gene: TRBV6-1; j_gene: TRBJ1-2; CDR3aa: CASSESGTWAYGYTF
v_gene: TRBV15; j_gene: TRBJ1-1; CDR3aa: CATSGTLNTEAFF
v_gene: TRBV9; j_gene: TRBJ2-3; CDR3aa: CASSVAVVTDTQYF
v_gene: TRBV12-3/TRBV12-4; j_gene: TRBJ2-7; CDR3aa: CASSFGSSYEQYF
v_gene: TRBV3-1/TRBV3-2; j_gene: TRBJ2-1; CDR3aa: CASSWSGDNEQFF
v_gene: TRBV27; j_gene: TRBJ1-2; CDR3aa: CASSRGAVYGYTF
v_gene: TRBV6-1; j_gene: TRBJ2-1; CDR3aa: CASSDADNRNEQFF
v_gene: TRBV29-1; j_gene: TRBJ1-1; CDR3aa: CSVGANAAEAFF
v_gene: TRBV6-5; j_gene: TRBJ1-2; CDR3aa: CASRSRAERYGYTF
v_gene: TRBV4-3; j_gene: TRBJ2-2; CDR3aa: CASSRGRGATGELFF
v_gene: TRBV7-2; j_gene: TRBJ2-7; CDR3aa: CASSPGYSGLSSYEQYF
v_gene: TRBV14; j_gene: TRBJ2-5; CDR3aa: CASSQLQEETQYF
v_gene: TRBV6-2/TRBV6-3; j_gene: TRBJ2-1; CDR3aa: CASSRDRVYNEQFF
v_gene: TRBV30; j_gene: TRBJ2-1; CDR3aa: CACRRGQGGLLGGGEQFF